Listed here is a single T cell receptor beta chain. This entry is derived from a study of blood T cell repertoires in COVID-19. Background on the study: COVID-19 samples, acute and convalescent, were from the United States, Italy and Spain. The analysed material was cDNA or gDNA that came from T cells, B-cell-depleted T cells, or PBMCs.

Repertoires were generated with immunoSEQ multiplex PCR, while TCRdb's copy carries only in-frame clones and drops some. The sample has approximately 210,000 clones, around 84% seen once; the top ten hold 10%. The Seattle patients, enrolled during active infection, were followed longitudinally. Sequences were obtained from peripheral blood. The clonotype comes from an elderly woman with COVID-19, enrolled during active disease.

CDR3 coding DNA: TGTGCCAGCAGCGTTAGCGGGGGGGTGGGAGATACGCAGTATTTT. Residues: CASSVSGGVGDTQYF. The V and J genes are TRBV7-2 and TRBJ2-3; TRBD2 aligns across 11 bases. The junction had 6 bases not matched to a gene; V was cut back by 5 bases and J by 5 bases. CDR1 is SGHTA, CDR2 FQGNSA, per germline. This CDR3 contains 15 residues.